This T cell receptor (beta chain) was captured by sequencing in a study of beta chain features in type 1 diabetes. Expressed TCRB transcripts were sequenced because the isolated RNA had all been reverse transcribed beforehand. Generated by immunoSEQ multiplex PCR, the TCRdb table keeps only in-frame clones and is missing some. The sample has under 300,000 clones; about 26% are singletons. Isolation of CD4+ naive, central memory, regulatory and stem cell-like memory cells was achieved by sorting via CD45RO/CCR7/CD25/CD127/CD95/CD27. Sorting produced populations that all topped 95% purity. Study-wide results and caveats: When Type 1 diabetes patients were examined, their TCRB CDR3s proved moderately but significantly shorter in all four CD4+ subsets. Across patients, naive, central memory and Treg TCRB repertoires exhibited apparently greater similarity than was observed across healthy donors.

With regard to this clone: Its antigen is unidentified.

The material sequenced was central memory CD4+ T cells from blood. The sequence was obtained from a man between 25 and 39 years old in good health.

CDR3 sequence (DNA): TGTGCCAGCAGTTTGACAGCCCCCTACGAGCAGTACTTC. Its protein product is CASSLTAPYEQYF. The chain employs TRBV28 and TRBJ2-5, with D perhaps matching TRBD1 (5 bases). The J call may be faulty, since TRBJ2-7 better matches the DNA end. CDR1 and CDR2 from the germline V gene are MDHEN and SYDVKM. CDR3 length: 13 residues.